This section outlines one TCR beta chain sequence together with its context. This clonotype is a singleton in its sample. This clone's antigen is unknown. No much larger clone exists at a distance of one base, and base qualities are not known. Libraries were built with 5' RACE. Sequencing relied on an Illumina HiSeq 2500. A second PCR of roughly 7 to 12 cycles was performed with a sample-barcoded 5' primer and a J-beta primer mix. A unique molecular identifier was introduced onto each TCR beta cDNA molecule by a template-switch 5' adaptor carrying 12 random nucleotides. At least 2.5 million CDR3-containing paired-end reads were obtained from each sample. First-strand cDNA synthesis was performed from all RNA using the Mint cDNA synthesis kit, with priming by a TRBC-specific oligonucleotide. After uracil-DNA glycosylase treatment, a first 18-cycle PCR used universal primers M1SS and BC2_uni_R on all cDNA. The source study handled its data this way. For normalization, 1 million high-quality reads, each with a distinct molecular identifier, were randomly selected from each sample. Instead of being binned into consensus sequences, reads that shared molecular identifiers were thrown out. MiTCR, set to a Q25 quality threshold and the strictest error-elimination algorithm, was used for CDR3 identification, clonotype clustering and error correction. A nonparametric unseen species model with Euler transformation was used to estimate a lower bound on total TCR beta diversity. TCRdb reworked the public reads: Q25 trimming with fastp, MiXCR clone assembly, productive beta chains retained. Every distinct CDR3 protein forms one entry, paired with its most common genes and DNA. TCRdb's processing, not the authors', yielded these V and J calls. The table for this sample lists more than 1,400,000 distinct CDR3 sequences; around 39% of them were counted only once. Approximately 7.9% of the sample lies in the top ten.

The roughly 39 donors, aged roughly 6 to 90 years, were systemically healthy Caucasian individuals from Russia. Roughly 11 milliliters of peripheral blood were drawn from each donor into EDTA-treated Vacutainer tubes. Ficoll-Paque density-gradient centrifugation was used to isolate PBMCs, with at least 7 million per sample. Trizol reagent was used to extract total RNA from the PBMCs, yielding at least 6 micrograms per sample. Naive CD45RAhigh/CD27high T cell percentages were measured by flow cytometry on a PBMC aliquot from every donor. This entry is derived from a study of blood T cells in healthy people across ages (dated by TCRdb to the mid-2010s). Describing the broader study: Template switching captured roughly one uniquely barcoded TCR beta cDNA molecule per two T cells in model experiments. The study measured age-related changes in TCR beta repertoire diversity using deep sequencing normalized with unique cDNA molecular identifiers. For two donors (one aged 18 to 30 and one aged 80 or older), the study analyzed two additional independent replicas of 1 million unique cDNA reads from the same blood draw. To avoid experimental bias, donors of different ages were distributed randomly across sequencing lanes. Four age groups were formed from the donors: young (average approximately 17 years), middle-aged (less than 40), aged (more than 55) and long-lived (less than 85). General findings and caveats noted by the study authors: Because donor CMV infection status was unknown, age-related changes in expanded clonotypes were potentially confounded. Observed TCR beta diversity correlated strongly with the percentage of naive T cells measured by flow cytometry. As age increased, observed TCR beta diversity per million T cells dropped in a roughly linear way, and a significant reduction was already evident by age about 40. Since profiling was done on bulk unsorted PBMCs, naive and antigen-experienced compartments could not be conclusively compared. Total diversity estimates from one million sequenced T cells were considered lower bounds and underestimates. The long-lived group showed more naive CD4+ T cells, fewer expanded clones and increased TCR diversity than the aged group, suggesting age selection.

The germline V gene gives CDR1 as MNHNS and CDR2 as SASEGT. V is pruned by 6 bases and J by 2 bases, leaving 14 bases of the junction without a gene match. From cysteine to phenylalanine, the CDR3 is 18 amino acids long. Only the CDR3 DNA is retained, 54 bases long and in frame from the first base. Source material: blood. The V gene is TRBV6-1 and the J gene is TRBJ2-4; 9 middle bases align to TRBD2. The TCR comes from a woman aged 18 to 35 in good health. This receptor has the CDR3 CASRVQGAGGSSKNIQYF. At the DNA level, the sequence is TGTGCCAGCAGAGTCCAAGGGGCGGGGGGGAGCTCCAAAAACATTCAGTACTTC.